This entry lists 32 T cell receptor beta chains sequenced from one sample in a study of cytomegalovirus exposure and HLA in healthy donors (dated by TCRdb to about 2017). Library construction relied on the immunoSEQ multiplex PCR assay. This is the immuneACCESS table as TCRdb keeps it, with only in-frame sequences that have V and J called. A part of the clones is gone; compared with another copy, unresolved V genes explain less than half, and the rest is unexplained. This sample holds about 330,000 clones; 87% were observed only once. Of the sample, roughly 1.2% falls within the top ten clones. The specimen was PBMCs. All receptors derive from a woman in her twenties or thirties in good health and CMV-seropositive.

The chain is built from TRBV27 and TRBJ2-2; TRBD1 might be the D (6 bases). Germline V gives CDR1 MNHEY, CDR2 SMNVEV (reference sequence). Trimming took 6 bases from V and 4 from J, leaving 21 bases between them. The CDR3 has 17 residues. In DNA form, the CDR3 reads TGTGCCAGCAGCTTAACCACTGACAGGTCGGGCACCGGGGAGCTGTTTTTT. Translated: CASSLTTDRSGTGELFF.

The chain couples TRBV9 to TRBJ2-1; a weak D match, TRBD1 (7 bases). Germline V gene data show CDR1 as SGDLS and CDR2 as YYNGEE. The CDR3 runs 16 residues. Deletions cut 0 bases from V and 3 bases from J, with 13 bases between. This chain's CDR3 is CASSVAEGANYNEQFF. DNA for the CDR3: TGTGCCAGCAGCGTAGCGGAGGGGGCAAACTACAATGAGCAGTTCTTC.

The chain carries TRBV5-6 and TRBJ1-5, with D maybe TRBD1 (5 bases). The CDR3 loop spans 14 amino acids. Per the germline V gene, CDR1 is SGHDT and CDR2 is YYEEEE. Trimming removed 0 bases from V and 5 bases from J, with 9 bases in between. This CDR3 reads CASSLGQGDQPQHF. The CDR3 DNA sequence: TGTGCCAGCAGCTTGGGTCAGGGCGATCAGCCCCAGCATTTT.

The chain combines TRBV30 with TRBJ1-3; D is possibly TRBD1 (5 bases). Germline V gene sequence: CDR1 GTSNPN, CDR2 SVGIG (reference sequence). There are 16 residues in the CDR3. V was shortened by 5 bases and J by 4 bases, with 21 bases between the two germline ends. The CDR3 DNA reads as TGTGCCTGGGGGGACCCGGCAGGCTGGCGAGGAAACACCATATATTTT. Translation: CAWGDPAGWRGNTIYF.

This chain uses TRBV2 with TRBJ1-6, with D perhaps TRBD1 (5 bases). Trimming pared 6 bases from V and 0 bases from J, leaving 15 bases between. Per the germline V gene, CDR1 is SNHLY and CDR2 is FYNNEI. This CDR3 has 17 amino acids. The DNA for the CDR3 is TGTGCCAGCAGCGTACCGGGACTCAGCTCCTATAATTCACCCCTCCACTTT. This sequence encodes CASSVPGLSSYNSPLHF.

V is TRBV4-1 and J is TRBJ2-2; D may be TRBD1 (6 bases). Germline CDR1 is MGHRA and CDR2 is YSYEKL. V was shortened by 2 bases and J by 1 base, with 8 bases between the two germline ends. This CDR3 comprises 15 residues. The CDR3 DNA sequence: TGCGCCAGCAGCCAACTACAGGGGAACACCGGGGAGCTGTTTTTT. Amino acid sequence: CASSQLQGNTGELFF.

The chain is built from TRBV13 and TRBJ1-1; 7 nucleotides align to TRBD1. The CDR3 is 13 amino acids. The germline V gene encodes CDR1 PRHDT and CDR2 FYEKMQ (reference sequence). Trimming cost V 3 bases and J 4 bases; bases outside gene matches: 2. The CDR3 DNA reads TGTGCCAGCAGCTTGGGACAGAGCACTGAAGCTTTCTTT. This gives the protein CASSLGQSTEAFF.

The CDR3 loop reads CAWSRQSLKFQETQYF. In DNA form, the CDR3 reads TGTGCCTGGAGCAGACAGTCCCTCAAATTCCAAGAGACCCAGTACTTC. The chain couples TRBV30 to TRBJ2-5; D might be TRBD1 (5 bases). This CDR3 has 16 residues. Between the trimmed V and J ends, which lost 3 bases and 1 base, there was a span of 18 bases. Germline CDR1 GTSNPN, CDR2 SVGIG (reference sequence).

V and J are TRBV2 and TRBJ1-2; 9 positions match TRBD1. The CDR3 extends over 12 amino acids. Germline assignment: CDR1 SNHLY and CDR2 FYNNEI. V dropped 11 bases and J dropped 7; count of bases not matched to a gene: 8. This CDR3 is CAGSQGASGYTF. The CDR3 coding sequence is TGTGCCGGGTCACAGGGGGCCTCTGGCTACACCTTC.

The chain is built from TRBV2 and TRBJ1-4; tentative D call: TRBD1 (5 bases). The V end lost 6 bases, the J end lost 5 bases, and 13 bases lay between the germline ends. Germline V gene sequence: CDR1 SNHLY, CDR2 FYNNEI. The CDR3 length is 14 residues. CDR3 protein: CASRLTGVNEKLFF. The DNA for the CDR3 is TGTGCCAGCAGGCTCACGGGGGTAAATGAAAAACTGTTTTTT.

This rearrangement joins TRBV15 to TRBJ1-5; no clear D. Between the trimmed V and J ends, which lost 3 bases and 0 bases, there was a span of 15 bases. This CDR3 has 17 amino acids. Germline CDR1 is LNHNV and CDR2 is YYDKDF (reference sequence). CDR3 sequence: CATSSPHTEYSNQPQHF. The CDR3 region has the DNA TGTGCCACCAGCAGTCCTCATACCGAATATAGCAATCAGCCCCAGCATTTT.

The rearrangement links TRBV4-1 to TRBJ2-7, with 9 positions matching TRBD2. The CDR3 covers 16 residues. Germline CDR1 reads MGHRA; CDR2 reads YSYEKL. V was pared by 2 bases and J by 0 bases, with 5 bases of the junction left unmatched. The CDR3 bases are TGCGCCAGCAGCCAAAACAGCGGGGGGAACTCCTACGAGCAGTACTTC. It yields the protein CASSQNSGGNSYEQYF.

This chain connects TRBV30 to TRBJ2-5; 8 nucleotides agree with TRBD2. The CDR3 has 14 amino acids. Per germline, CDR1 GTSNPN and CDR2 SVGIG (reference sequence). Losses at the gene ends were 1 base for V and 5 bases for J; bases not matched to a gene: 6. CDR3 DNA: TGTGCCTGGAGTGCAGGGGTAGCGGGGGAGACCCAGTACTTC. This encodes CAWSAGVAGETQYF.

The V call is TRBV30, the J call TRBJ2-2; possibly TRBD1 or TRBD2 for D (5 bases each). Trimming stripped 5 bases from V and 7 bases from J, with 5 bases between. Germline CDR1 is GTSNPN and CDR2 is SVGIG (reference sequence). This CDR3 contains 10 residues. The CDR3 bases are TGTGCCTGGGGGGGCGGGGAGCTGTTTTTT. This translates into CAWGGGELFF.

The chain recombines TRBV6-1 with TRBJ2-2; 10 bases are shared with TRBD2. There are 15 residues in the CDR3. With 7 bases clipped from V and 6 bases from J, the junction kept 8 bases outside the gene matches. Germline CDR1 is MNHNS and CDR2 is SASEGT. CDR3 sequence (DNA): TGTGCCAGCAAGGGAAGCGGGAGGGCCTCCGGGGAGCTGTTTTTT. It specifies CASKGSGRASGELFF.

The V and J genes are TRBV9 and TRBJ2-3; 7 bases align to TRBD1. This CDR3 is 14 amino acids long. After removal of 0 bases from V and 6 bases from J, the junction contained 4 bases not matched to a gene. Germline loops: CDR1 SGDLS, CDR2 YYNGEE. CDR3 region: CASSVEGGWDTQYF. DNA of the CDR3: TGTGCCAGCAGCGTAGAAGGGGGCTGGGATACGCAGTATTTT.

The chain has TRBV30 and TRBJ1-2; D unresolved. Trimming stripped 8 bases from V and 8 bases from J, with 18 bases between. The CDR3 length is 12 residues. Germline CDR1 is GTSNPN and CDR2 is SVGIG (reference sequence). CDR3 nucleotide sequence: TGTGCCCAAGCCAGGTCCTTGGGGGGCTACACCTTC. This gives the protein CAQARSLGGYTF.

V and J are TRBV7-9 and TRBJ2-1, with TRBD1 matching over 10 bases. V lost 5 bases, J lost 3 bases, and 10 bases stayed unmatched. CDR1 SEHNR and CDR2 FQNEAQ come from the germline V gene (reference sequence). This CDR3 region has 17 residues. The CDR3 bases are TGTGCCAGCAGCCAGCCCGACAGGGGGCTAAACTACAATGAGCAGTTCTTC. It translates to CASSQPDRGLNYNEQFF. The whole variable domain, remainder taken from reference TRBV7-9 and TRBJ2-1, is DTGVSQNPRHKITKRGQNVTFRCDPISEHNRLYWYRQTLGQGPEFLTYFQNEAQLEKSRLLSDRFSAERPKGSFSTLEIQRTEQGDSAMYLCASSQPDRGLNYNEQFFGPGTRLTVL.

V usage is TRBV5-6 and J usage is TRBJ1-5, with D possibly being TRBD1 (6 bases). Germline V lookup: CDR1 SGHDT, CDR2 YYEEEE. V lost 0 bases and J 5 bases, leaving 9 bases between the germline ends. This CDR3 is 14 amino acids long. CDR3 sequence reads: CASSLGAGDQPQHF. The CDR3 nucleotides read TGTGCCAGCAGCTTGGGGGCAGGGGATCAGCCCCAGCATTTT.

This chain links TRBV7-6 with TRBJ2-1, with D hard to call. Germline CDR1 is SGHVS and CDR2 is FNYEAQ. Trimming stripped 0 bases from V and 3 bases from J, with 6 bases between. CDR3 length: 14 amino acids. For the CDR3, the DNA is TGTGCCAGCAGCTTAGCGCCAGACTACAATGAGCAGTTCTTC. It codes for CASSLAPDYNEQFF. Together with reference TRBV7-6 and TRBJ2-1, the CDR3 gives the full variable domain: GAGVSQSPRYKVTKRGQDVALRCDPISGHVSLYWYRQALGQGPEFLTYFNYEAQQDKSGLPNDRFSAERPEGSISTLTIQRTEQRDSAMYRCASSLAPDYNEQFFGPGTRLTVL.

This sequence joins TRBV7-2 and TRBJ2-5, with TRBD2 matching over 13 bases. This CDR3 region has 17 residues. The germline gives CDR1 SGHTA, CDR2 FQGNSA. V lost 4 bases and J lost 4; bases outside the gene matches: 9. As DNA, the CDR3 is TGTGCCAGCAGCTCCCTGACTAGCGGGAGGCACATAGAGACCCAGTACTTC. Translated, it gives CASSSLTSGRHIETQYF.

The chain employs TRBV7-6 and TRBJ1-1, with TRBD1 as a possible D gene (5 bases). The germline V and J ends were trimmed by 1 base and 5 bases, with 11 bases remaining between them. Per germline, CDR1 SGHVS and CDR2 FNYEAQ. The CDR3 sequence is 14 residues long. CDR3 region: CASSLGTGKTEAFF. CDR3 bases: TGTGCCAGCAGCTTAGGCACAGGAAAAACTGAAGCTTTCTTT.

The chain uses TRBV9 and TRBJ2-7; D gene unclear. Germline V gene lookup returns CDR1 SGDLS and CDR2 YYNGEE. This CDR3 comprises 14 residues. Trimming pared 3 bases from V and 3 bases from J, leaving 13 bases between. For the CDR3, the DNA is TGTGCCAGCAGCGGGCGCGGCGGAAGCTACGAGCAGTACTTC. This translates into CASSGRGGSYEQYF.

The chain employs TRBV7-3 and TRBJ1-3, with D unresolved. Between the trimmed V and J ends, which lost 5 bases and 2 bases, there was a span of 7 bases. This CDR3 contains 13 residues. CDR1 SGHTA and CDR2 FQGTGA come from the germline V gene. CDR3 protein: CASSRFPGNTIYF. As DNA, the CDR3 is TGTGCCAGCAGCCGTTTCCCTGGAAACACCATATATTTT.

The chain couples TRBV5-1 to TRBJ2-7; D is undetermined. V lost 4 bases, J lost 2 bases, and 4 bases lay in between. This CDR3 contains 11 residues. Germline V gene data show CDR1 as SGHRS and CDR2 as YFSETQ. The CDR3 loop reads CASSQAYEQYF. The CDR3, as DNA: TGCGCCAGCAGCCAAGCCTACGAGCAGTACTTC. The full variable domain, completed using reference TRBV5-1 and TRBJ2-7, is KAGVTQTPRYLIKTRGQQVTLSCSPISGHRSVSWYQQTPGQGLQFLFEYFSETQRNKGNFPGRFSGRQFSNSRSEMNVSTLELGDSALYLCASSQAYEQYFGPGTRLTVT.

V is TRBV29-1 and J is TRBJ2-7, with 9 bases fitting TRBD1. V shed 2 bases and J 1 base; nucleotides not matched to a gene: 3. The CDR3 spans 14 residues. Germline-derived CDR1 and CDR2 are SQVTM and ANQGSEA. The CDR3 is CSVELGTGSYEQYF. In DNA form, the CDR3 reads TGCAGCGTTGAATTGGGGACAGGGTCCTACGAGCAGTACTTC.

A word on this clone: Other nucleotide sequences in the sample specify the same CDR3. This chain uses TRBV27 with TRBJ1-6; D remains ambiguous. Between the trimmed V and J ends, which lost 2 bases and 6 bases, there was a span of 2 bases. Per germline, CDR1 MNHEY and CDR2 SMNVEV (reference sequence). This CDR3 contains 12 residues. CDR3 sequence reads: CASSLRNSPLHF. The CDR3 nucleotides read TGTGCCAGCAGTTTACGTAATTCACCCCTCCACTTT.

This clone was found once. This chain joins TRBV6-5 and TRBJ2-3; D is uncertain. The CDR3 spans 15 residues. V shed 2 bases and J shed 2 bases, with 11 bases lying between them. The V gene's germline CDR1 is MNHEY and CDR2 SVGAGI. The CDR3 bases are TGTGCCAGCAGTTACGGCCCAGAGATCACAGATACGCAGTATTTT. The encoded protein is CASSYGPEITDTQYF.

The V gene is TRBV30, the J gene TRBJ2-5; 9 nucleotides agree with TRBD1. Germline trimming cut 0 bases from V and 5 bases from J; bases unmatched to any gene: 7. The CDR3 runs 15 residues. The germline CDR1 and CDR2 sequences are GTSNPN and SVGIG (reference sequence). CDR3 bases: TGTGCCTGGAGTGTACACAGGGGGCTGGGGGAGACCCAGTACTTC. It yields the protein CAWSVHRGLGETQYF. Based on the CDR3 plus reference TRBV30 and TRBJ2-5, the full variable domain is SQTIHQWPATLVQPVGSPLSLECTVEGTSNPNLYWYRQAAGRGLQLLFYSVGIGQISSEVPQNLSASRPQDRQFILSSKKLLLSDSGFYLCAWSVHRGLGETQYFGPGTRLLVL.

The chain recombines TRBV15 with TRBJ2-5; D gene unclear. Germline assignment: CDR1 LNHNV and CDR2 YYDKDF (reference sequence). V was cut by 5 bases and J by 2 bases, with 3 bases left in between. CDR3 length: 11 residues. The CDR3 bases are TGTGCCACCAGCGAACAAGAGACCCAGTACTTC. This gives the protein CATSEQETQYF. Full variable domain (outside the CDR3, taken from reference TRBV15 and TRBJ2-5): DAMVIQNPRYQVTQFGKPVTLSCSQTLNHNVMYWYQQKSSQAPKLLFHYYDKDFNNEADTPDNFQSRRPNTSFCFLDIRSPGLGDTAMYLCATSEQETQYFGPGTRLLVL.

The rearrangement links TRBV27 to TRBJ2-3, with 14 nucleotides matching TRBD2. The CDR3 runs to 15 residues. Germline CDR1 is MNHEY and CDR2 is SMNVEV (reference sequence). J gave up 4 bases and V 6 bases, and 3 bases lay outside the gene matches. CDR3 protein: CASRGTSGRSDTQYF. The CDR3 bases are TGTGCCAGCAGAGGGACTAGCGGGAGATCAGATACGCAGTATTTT.

This clone has a handful of counts. V usage is TRBV27 and J usage is TRBJ1-2; D is unclear. Trimming stripped 3 bases from V and 5 bases from J, with 13 bases between. The CDR3 is made up of 14 amino acids. Per the germline V gene, CDR1 is MNHEY and CDR2 is SMNVEV (reference sequence). CDR3 coding DNA: TGTGCCAGCAGTTTTGACGGAGGACCATATGGCTACACCTTC. Protein: CASSFDGGPYGYTF.